The entry that follows covers one T cell receptor (beta chain) sequence. Its antigen remains unknown. TCRB transcripts that were expressed got sequenced, as all of the isolated RNA had been reverse transcribed. Libraries were prepared by immunoSEQ multiplex PCR; TCRdb keeps only in-frame clonotypes and omits some of them. The repertoire holds some 900,000 clones, under 20% seen once, with roughly 0.025% in the top ten. Markers CD45RO/CCR7/CD25/CD127/CD95/CD27 served to sort CD4+ naive, central memory, regulatory and stem cell-like memory cells. Over 95% purity was reached by all sorted populations. This sample is part of a study of beta chain features in type 1 diabetes. Study-wide results and caveats: Shorter TCRB CDR3s, moderately but significantly so, were found in Type 1 diabetes patients in all four CD4+ subsets.

This CDR3 contains 14 residues. Germline V gene sequence: CDR1 SQVTM, CDR2 ANQGSEA. The V and J ends lost 4 bases and 2 bases respectively, with 13 bases between them. The TCR was taken from a woman under 30 in good health. Sequences were obtained from naive CD4+ T cells from blood. The chain uses TRBV29-1 and TRBJ2-3, with D unresolved. The CDR3 is CSVGARQDTDTQYF. The CDR3 region has the DNA TGCAGCGTTGGGGCTCGGCAGGACACAGATACGCAGTATTTT.